The clone carrying this TCR beta chain was picked up a small number of times. Its antigen is not identified. The entry originates in a study of identical twins. Unique molecular identifiers were present on the cDNA, and a universal primer site came from template switching. TCRdb reanalysed the 5' RACE reads using MiXCR and keeps one entry per CDR3 protein. The data contain roughly 630,000 distinct CDR3 sequences, around 7.5% of them seen just once; the ten biggest clones take up 1.6%. Study-wide results and caveats: A lower insertion count was a feature of abundant cord blood beta clonotypes, with no such feature in memory repertoires. Model-predicted out-of-frame TCR alpha sharing fell below observed values in monozygotic twins.

CDR1 SQVTM and CDR2 ANQGSEA come from the germline V gene. CDR3 length: 13 residues. Losses at the gene ends were 5 bases for V and 4 bases for J; bases not matched to a gene: 3. The donors were all healthy and Caucasian. The same sample was also studied in work on yellow fever vaccine responses in identical twins.

The origin of this receptor is a woman aged 18 to 35 in good health. The chain links TRBV29-1 to TRBJ2-2, with TRBD1 identical over 8 bases. Sequenced material: PBMCs. The CDR3 nucleotides are TGCAGCGTTTTAGGACAGGGCACCGGGGAGCTGTTTTTT. This codes for CSVLGQGTGELFF.